Below are 23 T cell receptor beta chains sequenced from a single sample in a study of patients and donors after allogeneic stem cell transplantation. From the RT-PCR reads, TCRdb called clonotypes with MiXCR, one entry per CDR3 protein. The table includes just over 55,000 distinct CDR3 sequences, 13% detected once. Sequenced input: blood, either unsorted or a sorted T cell fraction (not recorded which). The receptors shown here come from a human donor who was either an allogeneic HSCT recipient or a stem cell or donor lymphocyte infusion donor (not recorded which). It is not recorded whose cells these are; they may come from a transplant donor.

At least ten counts were recorded for this clonotype. The genes are TRBV14 and TRBJ1-2, with D possibly matching TRBD1 (6 bases). Trimming left V 4 bases short and J 6 bases short, with 21 bases between. The germline V gene has CDR1 SGHDN and CDR2 FVKESK. The CDR3 is made up of 16 amino acids. CDR3 in amino acids: CASSPFTTGGNDGYTF. CDR3 coding DNA: TGTGCCAGCAGCCCCTTCACGACAGGAGGAAATGATGGCTACACCTTC.

This clonotype was seen ten or more times. This rearrangement joins TRBV29-1 to TRBJ1-1, with D unresolved. Per the germline V gene, CDR1 is SQVTM and CDR2 is ANQGSEA. Trimming took off 5 bases at V and 3 bases at J, with 4 bases between the two ends. There are 10 residues in the CDR3. CDR3 residues: CSVSDTEAFF. As DNA, the CDR3 is TGCAGCGTTTCTGACACTGAAGCTTTCTTT.

There are a few counts of this clonotype. The chain combines TRBV7-3 with TRBJ2-3, with 7 bases matching TRBD2. V was clipped by 5 bases and J by 4 bases; unmatched bases: 6. The CDR3 sequence is 14 residues long. Germline V gene sequence: CDR1 SGHTA, CDR2 FQGTGA. CDR3 coding DNA: TGTGCCAGCAGCAATAGACTAGCCTCAGATACGCAGTATTTT. Translated: CASSNRLASDTQYF.

This CDR3 reads CASSQDGNSYGYTF. The CDR3 DNA reads TGTGCCAGCAGCCAAGATGGTAACTCCTACGGCTACACCTTC. V usage is TRBV14 and J usage is TRBJ1-2, with unresolved D. The CDR3 runs to 14 residues. Germline V CDR1 and CDR2: SGHDN, FVKESK. Trimming took off 0 bases at V and 8 bases at J, with 13 bases between the two ends.

This clonotype was observed a handful of times. This sequence joins TRBV4-1 and TRBJ2-7; D might be TRBD1 (6 bases). The germline V gene encodes CDR1 MGHRA and CDR2 YSYEKL. The CDR3 covers 15 residues. V was trimmed by 4 bases and J by 2 bases, leaving 15 bases between them. The CDR3 region is CASSLLRGSPYEQYF. CDR3 DNA: TGCGCCAGCAGCCTATTGAGGGGGTCTCCCTACGAGCAGTACTTC.

This clonotype was detected many times. This chain joins TRBV11-2 and TRBJ1-1, with D perhaps TRBD1 (5 bases). The CDR3 runs 15 residues. CDR1 SGHAT and CDR2 FQNNGV come from the germline V gene. V was cut by 3 bases and J by 0 bases, with 11 bases left in between. This CDR3 reads CASSFLDTMNTEAFF. CDR3 in DNA: TGTGCCAGCAGCTTTCTGGACACTATGAACACTGAAGCTTTCTTT.

The chain recombines TRBV29-1 with TRBJ2-6; TRBD1 matches 7 bases. The trim removed 5 bases at V and 0 bases at J, leaving 4 bases unmatched. This CDR3 comprises 15 residues. Germline V gene sequence: CDR1 SQVTM, CDR2 ANQGSEA. The CDR3 is CSVTTGSSGANVLTF. DNA for the CDR3: TGCAGCGTTACGACAGGGAGCTCTGGGGCCAACGTCCTGACTTTC.

This clonotype was recorded at least ten times. The CDR3 is CASGGRGLNTEAFF. CDR3 in DNA: TGTGCCAGCGGGGGCCGAGGGCTTAACACTGAAGCTTTCTTT. This sequence joins TRBV6-2 or TRBV6-3 and TRBJ1-1; a weak D match, TRBD1 (6 bases). With 8 bases removed from V and 2 bases from J, the gap between germline ends came to 15 bases. The CDR3 runs to 14 residues. The germline V gene has CDR1 MNHEY and CDR2 SVGEGT.

This clonotype was observed a handful of times. The V call is TRBV7-9, the J call TRBJ2-1; the match to TRBD2 covers 11 bases. V gave up 5 bases and J gave up 1 base; unmatched junction bases: 7. Germline lookup yields CDR1 SEHNR and CDR2 FQNEAQ (reference sequence). This CDR3 has 17 amino acids. DNA of the CDR3: TGTGCCAGCAGCCAATTTAGCGGGAGGGCTTCCTACAATGAGCAGTTCTTC. It translates to CASSQFSGRASYNEQFF.

V is TRBV30 and J is TRBJ2-1; 10 bases are a match to TRBD2. Germline V gives CDR1 GTSNPN, CDR2 SVGIG (reference sequence). V gave up 3 bases and J gave up 5 bases; unmatched junction bases: 13. The CDR3 contains 17 residues. Here the CDR3 DNA reads TGTGCCTGGAGACCCCCGGGAGCGGGAGGGCCAAACAATGAGCAGTTCTTC. It codes for CAWRPPGAGGPNNEQFF.

Only a few counts were recorded for this clonotype. The chain recombines TRBV9 with TRBJ2-1; 8 bases line up with TRBD1. Trimming cost V 1 base and J 7 bases; bases outside gene matches: 10. Germline assignment: CDR1 SGDLS and CDR2 YYNGEE. CDR3 length: 16 residues. Here the CDR3 DNA reads TGTGCCAGCAGCGTATCGGGGCAGGGGGCGCTTAATGAGCAGTTCTTC. Its protein product is CASSVSGQGALNEQFF. The full variable domain, completed using reference TRBV9 and TRBJ2-1, is DSGVTQTPKHLITATGQRVTLRCSPRSGDLSVYWYQQSLDQGLQFLIQYYNGEERAKGNILERFSAQQFPDLHSELNLSSLELGDSALYFCASSVSGQGALNEQFFGPGTRLTVL.

This clonotype was detected many times. CDR3 residues: CAIGTYGYTF. Here the CDR3 DNA reads TGTGCCATCGGCACTTATGGCTACACCTTC. The J gene is TRBJ1-2, the V gene TRBV10-3; D ambiguous. Germline assignment: CDR1 ENHRY and CDR2 SYGVKD. V was cut by 8 bases and J by 5 bases, with 6 bases left in between. The length of the CDR3 is 10 residues.

CDR3 bases: TGTGCCAGCAGCTTAGTCGGGACTAGCGGTCGTCAGGCGAACACCGGGGAGCTGTTTTTT. Translated: CASSLVGTSGRQANTGELFF. V usage is TRBV11-2 and J usage is TRBJ2-2; 11 nucleotides align to TRBD2. The CDR3 is made up of 20 amino acids. J gave up 0 bases and V 1 base, and 10 bases lay outside the gene matches. Per germline, CDR1 SGHAT and CDR2 FQNNGV.

The V gene is TRBV7-8, the J gene TRBJ2-7; unclear D gene. The V gene lost 1 base and the J gene lost 3 bases, with 19 bases spanning the gap. In germline, CDR1 is SGHVS, CDR2 FQNEAQ. CDR3 length: 17 amino acids. The CDR3 nucleotides are TGTGCCAGCAGCTTAGTCCCGGGCCCCCTAAAGATCTACGAGCAGTACTTC. It translates to CASSLVPGPLKIYEQYF.

This clonotype has at least ten counts. The chain has TRBV7-2 and TRBJ1-2; D is undetermined. Germline values: CDR1 SGHTA, CDR2 FQGNSA. V was trimmed by 6 bases and J by 4 bases, leaving 21 bases between them. The CDR3 covers 16 residues. CDR3 in DNA: TGTGCCAGCAGTTTAACCTCCGAGGGAGGCGGCTATGGCTACACCTTC. It specifies CASSLTSEGGGYGYTF.

The chain uses TRBV5-1 and TRBJ2-1; 10 nucleotides align to TRBD2. J gave up 1 base and V 1 base, and 8 bases lay outside the gene matches. Germline loops: CDR1 SGHRS, CDR2 YFSETQ. CDR3 length: 18 residues. CDR3 in DNA: TGCGCCAGCAGCTTGTCAGCGGGAGGGATTCGGTCCTACAATGAGCAGTTCTTC. This gives the protein CASSLSAGGIRSYNEQFF.

The chain employs TRBV3-1 and TRBJ2-1; 8 bases agree with TRBD1. This CDR3 is built from 13 residues. CDR1 and CDR2 (germline): LGHDT, YNNKEL (reference sequence). The V and J ends lost 2 bases and 7 bases, in that order; junction bases with no gene match: 1. The CDR3 reads CASSQTGGNEQFF. The CDR3 nucleotides are TGTGCCAGCAGCCAAACAGGGGGAAATGAGCAGTTCTTC.

This clonotype occurred many times. This chain connects TRBV20-1 to TRBJ1-5; TRBD1 might be the D (6 bases). The CDR3 is 14 residues long. The germline V gene has CDR1 DFQATT and CDR2 SNEGSKA (reference sequence). Between the trimmed V and J ends, which lost 6 bases and 1 base, there was a span of 13 bases. CDR3 bases: TGCAGTGCCCATACAGGGACAAGCAATCAGCCCCAGCATTTT. Amino acids: CSAHTGTSNQPQHF.

The gene calls are TRBV11-1 and TRBJ2-7; D is unresolved. Trimming shortened V by 2 bases and J by 3 bases, and 11 bases separated the two germline ends. The CDR3 is 14 amino acids. The germline V gene encodes CDR1 SGHAT and CDR2 FQDESV (reference sequence). The CDR3: CASSLFPTGYEQYF. CDR3 sequence (DNA): TGTGCCAGCAGCTTATTTCCTACCGGCTACGAGCAGTACTTC.

This chain uses TRBV12-3 or TRBV12-4 with TRBJ2-1; 7 bases are a match to TRBD2. Germline trimming cut 6 bases from V and 15 bases from J; bases unmatched to any gene: 8. The CDR3 covers 11 residues. CDR3 in amino acids: CASRFSGSSFF. The CDR3 nucleotides read TGTGCCAGCAGATTTAGCGGGTCTTCGTTCTTC.

This clonotype occurred a few times. The rearrangement links TRBV6-1 to TRBJ2-7, with 7 bases aligning to TRBD1. This CDR3 has 15 residues. The trim removed 2 bases at V and 2 bases at J, leaving 6 bases unmatched. Per germline, CDR1 MNHNS and CDR2 SASEGT. In DNA form, the CDR3 reads TGTGCCAGCAGTGAATACAGGGGACCCCCCTACGAGCAGTACTTC. This gives the protein CASSEYRGPPYEQYF.

This clonotype was recorded many times. For the CDR3, the DNA is TGTGCCAGCAGTTACTCGAGGAGGGGTAGCAATCAGCCCCAGCATTTT. Translating gives CASSYSRRGSNQPQHF. J is TRBJ1-5 and V is TRBV6-6; possibly TRBD1 for D (5 bases). The germline V and J ends were trimmed by 0 bases and 0 bases, with 9 bases remaining between them. The V gene's germline CDR1 is MNHNY and CDR2 SVGAGI (reference sequence). CDR3 size: 16 residues.

This clonotype occurred a few times. The chain is built from TRBV5-1 and TRBJ2-5, with 15 bases aligning to TRBD2. There are 16 residues in the CDR3. The V gene end was trimmed by 2 bases and the J gene end by 5 bases; junction bases not matched to a gene: 4. Germline lookup yields CDR1 SGHRS and CDR2 YFSETQ. CDR3 protein: CASSFGLAGGDETQYF. DNA for the CDR3: TGCGCCAGCAGCTTTGGACTAGCGGGAGGGGATGAGACCCAGTACTTC.